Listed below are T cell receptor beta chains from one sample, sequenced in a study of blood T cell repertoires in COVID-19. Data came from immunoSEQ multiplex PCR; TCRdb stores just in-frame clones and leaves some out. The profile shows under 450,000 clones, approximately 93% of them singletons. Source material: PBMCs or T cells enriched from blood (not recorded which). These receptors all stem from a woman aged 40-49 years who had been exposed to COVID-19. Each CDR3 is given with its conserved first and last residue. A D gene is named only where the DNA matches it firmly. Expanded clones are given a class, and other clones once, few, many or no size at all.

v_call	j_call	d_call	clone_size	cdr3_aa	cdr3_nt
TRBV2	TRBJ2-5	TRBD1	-	CAGGQVETQYF	TGTGCCGGGGGACAGGTGGAGACCCAGTACTTC
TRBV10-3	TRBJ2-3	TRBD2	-	CAISVPTSGRGDTQYF	TGTGCCATCAGTGTCCCGACTAGCGGGAGGGGAGATACGCAGTATTTT
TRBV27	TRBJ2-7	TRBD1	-	CASSLRQGPDEQYF	TGTGCCAGCAGTTTAAGACAGGGGCCGGACGAGCAGTACTTC
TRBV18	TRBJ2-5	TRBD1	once	CASSPTPTGGGETQYF	TGTGCCAGCTCGCCCACGCCGACAGGGGGTGGGGAGACCCAGTACTTC
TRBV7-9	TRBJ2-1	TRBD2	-	CASSLGAGAGYNEQFF	TGTGCCAGCAGCTTAGGAGCGGGAGCCGGGTACAATGAGCAGTTCTTC
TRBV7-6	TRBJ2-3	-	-	CASSLSNRFTDTQYF	TGTGCCAGCAGCTTATCAAACAGATTCACAGATACGCAGTATTTT
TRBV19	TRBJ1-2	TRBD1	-	CATYGRGQGPSHYTYGYTF	TGTGCCACTTATGGTAGGGGACAGGGGCCTTCTCACTATACCTATGGCTACACCTTC
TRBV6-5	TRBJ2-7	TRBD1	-	CASSYSGQGDEQYF	TGTGCCAGCAGTTACTCGGGACAGGGGGACGAGCAGTACTTC
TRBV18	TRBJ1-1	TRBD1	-	CASSPNPGQGTPFF	TGTGCCAGCTCACCCAACCCTGGACAGGGAACGCCTTTCTTT
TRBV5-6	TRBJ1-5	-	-	CASSLWGGTRQPQHF	TGTGCCAGCAGCTTGTGGGGAGGAACAAGGCAGCCCCAGCATTTT
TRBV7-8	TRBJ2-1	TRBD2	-	CASSSLEGREYNEQFF	TGTGCCAGCAGCTCCCTCGAGGGGCGGGAGTACAATGAGCAGTTCTTC
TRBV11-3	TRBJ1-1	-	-	CASSLDQGGDTEAFF	TGTGCCAGCAGCTTAGATCAAGGGGGGGACACTGAAGCTTTCTTT
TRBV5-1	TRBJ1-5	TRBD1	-	CASSLGSDRGNQPQHF	TGCGCCAGCAGCTTGGGCTCGGACAGGGGCAATCAGCCCCAGCATTTT
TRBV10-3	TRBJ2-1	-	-	CAISRGGSYNEQFF	TGTGCCATCAGTCGAGGGGGCTCCTACAATGAGCAGTTCTTC
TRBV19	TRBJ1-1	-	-	CASSIGQIGTEAFF	TGTGCCAGTAGTATAGGACAAATAGGTACTGAAGCTTTCTTT
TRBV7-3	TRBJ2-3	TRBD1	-	CASSLRQGGTDTQYF	TGTGCCAGCAGCTTAAGACAGGGGGGAACAGATACGCAGTATTTT
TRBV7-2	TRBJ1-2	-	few	CASSLGGGSYGYTF	TGTGCCAGCAGCTTAGGGGGGGGAAGTTATGGCTACACCTTC
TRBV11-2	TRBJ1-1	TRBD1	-	CASSLVGQGGTEAFF	TGTGCCAGCAGCTTAGTGGGACAGGGCGGCACTGAAGCTTTCTTT
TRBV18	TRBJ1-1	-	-	CASSTIGQATEAFF	TGTGCCAGCTCTACGATAGGCCAGGCCACTGAAGCTTTCTTT
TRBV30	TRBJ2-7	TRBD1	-	CAWSTLQGVSYEQYF	TGTGCCTGGAGTACCTTACAGGGGGTCTCCTACGAGCAGTACTTC
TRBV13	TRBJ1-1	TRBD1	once	CASSSGTGTEAFF	TGTGCCAGCAGCTCCGGGACAGGGACTGAAGCTTTCTTT
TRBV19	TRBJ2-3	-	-	CASSRALADTQYF	TGTGCCAGTAGTAGGGCGCTTGCAGATACGCAGTATTTT
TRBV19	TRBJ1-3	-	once	CASSEHSGNTIYF	TGTGCCAGTAGCGAACACTCTGGAAACACCATATATTTT
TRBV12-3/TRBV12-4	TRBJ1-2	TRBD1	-	CASSLNRGRTF	TGTGCCAGCAGTTTAAACAGGGGGCGCACCTTC
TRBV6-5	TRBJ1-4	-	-	CASSPDPLGEKLFF	TGTGCCAGCAGTCCAGATCCTCTCGGGGAAAAACTGTTTTTT
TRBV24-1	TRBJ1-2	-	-	CATPIWPRCCNYGYTF	TGTGCCACCCCCATTTGGCCAAGATGCTGTAACTATGGCTACACCTTC
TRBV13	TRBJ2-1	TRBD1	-	CASSRDRDSYNEQFF	TGTGCCAGCAGCCGAGACAGGGACTCCTACAATGAGCAGTTCTTC
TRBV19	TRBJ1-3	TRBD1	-	CASSVQGGGNTIYF	TGTGCCAGTAGTGTACAGGGGGGAGGAAACACCATATATTTT
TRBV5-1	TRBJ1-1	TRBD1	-	CASSLRRQGSMNTEAFF	TGCGCCAGCAGCTTGAGGAGACAGGGGTCCATGAACACTGAAGCTTTCTTT
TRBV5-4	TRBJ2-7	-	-	CASSLGGQPPGEQYF	TGTGCCAGCAGCTTGGGGGGCCAGCCCCCAGGCGAGCAGTACTTC
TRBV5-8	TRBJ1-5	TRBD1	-	CASSAGTGNQPQHF	TGTGCCAGCAGCGCCGGGACAGGCAATCAGCCCCAGCATTTT
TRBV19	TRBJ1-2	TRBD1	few	CASSRIRGDGYTF	TGTGCCAGCAGCCGAATCAGGGGGGACGGCTACACCTTC
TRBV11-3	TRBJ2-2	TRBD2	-	CASGLGGTNTGELFF	TGTGCCAGCGGACTCGGGGGGACCAACACCGGGGAGCTGTTTTTT
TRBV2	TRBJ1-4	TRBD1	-	CASKGGATNEKLFF	TGTGCCAGCAAAGGGGGCGCAACTAATGAAAAACTGTTTTTT
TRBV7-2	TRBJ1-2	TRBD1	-	CASSLGSQGPYGYTF	TGTGCCAGCAGCTTAGGTTCACAGGGGCCCTATGGCTACACCTTC
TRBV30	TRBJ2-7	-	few	CAWSVQAFWYF	TGTGCCTGGAGTGTACAAGCGTTCTGGTACTTC
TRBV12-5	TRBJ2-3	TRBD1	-	CASASGDRGTTDTQYF	TGTGCTAGTGCCAGTGGGGACAGGGGAACGACAGATACGCAGTATTTT
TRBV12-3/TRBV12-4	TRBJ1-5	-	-	CASSSKFNQPQHF	TGTGCCAGCAGTTCCAAATTCAATCAGCCCCAGCATTTT
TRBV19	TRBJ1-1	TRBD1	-	CASSTTHAPDRGYLNTEAFF	TGTGCCAGTAGTACAACCCATGCCCCAGACAGGGGATACTTGAACACTGAAGCTTTCTTT
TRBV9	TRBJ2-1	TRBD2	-	CASSVGVAGAVYNEQFF	TGTGCCAGCAGCGTAGGTGTAGCGGGGGCCGTCTACAATGAGCAGTTCTTC
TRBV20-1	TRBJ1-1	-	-	CSASVASFSLNTEAFF	TGCAGTGCTAGTGTGGCTTCGTTCAGTTTGAACACTGAAGCTTTCTTT
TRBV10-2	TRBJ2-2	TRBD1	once	CASSSGGSNTGELFF	TGCGCCAGCAGCTCAGGGGGCTCGAACACCGGGGAGCTGTTTTTT
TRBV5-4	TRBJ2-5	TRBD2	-	CASTPLAGALQETQYF	TGTGCCAGCACGCCACTAGCGGGGGCCCTCCAAGAGACCCAGTACTTC
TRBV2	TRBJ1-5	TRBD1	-	CASSDRGFHQPQHF	TGTGCCAGCAGTGACAGGGGGTTTCATCAGCCCCAGCATTTT
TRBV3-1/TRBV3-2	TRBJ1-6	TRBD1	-	CASSQAGQGYSPLHF	TGTGCCAGCAGCCAAGCGGGACAGGGATATTCACCCCTCCACTTT
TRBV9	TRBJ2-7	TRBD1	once	CASSVAPGQGTGEQYF	TGTGCCAGCAGCGTAGCCCCGGGACAGGGGACGGGCGAGCAGTACTTC
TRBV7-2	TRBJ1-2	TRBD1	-	CASSLFGMGGTAYGYTF	TGTGCCAGCAGCTTATTTGGGATGGGCGGGACAGCATATGGCTACACCTTC
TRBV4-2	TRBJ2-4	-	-	CASSQAFGENIQYF	TGTGCCAGCAGCCAAGCATTTGGAGAAAACATTCAGTACTTC
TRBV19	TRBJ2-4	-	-	CASTLQRWRVGNIQYF	TGTGCCAGTACCCTGCAAAGATGGCGGGTAGGGAACATTCAGTACTTC
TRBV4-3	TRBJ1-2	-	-	CASSQDLRGYGYTF	TGCGCCAGCAGCCAAGATTTAAGGGGCTATGGCTACACCTTC
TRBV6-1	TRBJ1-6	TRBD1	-	CASSARGTGVINSPLHF	TGTGCCAGCAGTGCCCGGGGGACAGGGGTGATAAATTCACCCCTCCACTTT
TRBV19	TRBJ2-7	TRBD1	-	CASSDRGHEQYF	TGTGCCAGTAGCGACAGGGGCCACGAGCAGTACTTC
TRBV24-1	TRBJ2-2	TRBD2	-	CATSEALGGGGTGELFF	TGTGCCACCAGTGAGGCCTTGGGCGGCGGGGGAACCGGGGAGCTGTTTTTT
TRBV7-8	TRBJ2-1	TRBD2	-	CASSFTAGGYNEQFF	TGTGCCAGCAGCTTTACGGCGGGAGGATACAATGAGCAGTTCTTC